The entry below describes one TCR beta chain. Clinical history reported by participants formed the basis on which cohorts were assigned. The sample originates from a study of blood T cell repertoires in COVID-19. Looking at the study overall: The United States, Italy and Spain supplied acute and convalescent COVID-19 samples.

Using immunoSEQ multiplex PCR, the repertoire was profiled, and TCRdb retains in-frame clones only, with some absent. Found here are fewer than 500,000 clones, 80% to 90% of them singletons; the top ten hold more than 0.95%. V was cut by 0 bases and J by 1 base, with 14 bases left in between. CDR3 length: 16 amino acids. The germline gives CDR1 SGHRS, CDR2 YFSETQ. This chain uses TRBV5-1 with TRBJ2-7, with TRBD1 as a possible D gene (5 bases). This TCR came from a young man who had recovered from COVID-19. The sequenced sample consisted of PBMCs or T cells enriched from blood (not recorded which). CDR3 sequence reads: CASSLGYDSRSYEQYF. CDR3 in DNA: TGCGCCAGCAGCTTGGGGTATGACAGCCGTTCCTACGAGCAGTACTTC.